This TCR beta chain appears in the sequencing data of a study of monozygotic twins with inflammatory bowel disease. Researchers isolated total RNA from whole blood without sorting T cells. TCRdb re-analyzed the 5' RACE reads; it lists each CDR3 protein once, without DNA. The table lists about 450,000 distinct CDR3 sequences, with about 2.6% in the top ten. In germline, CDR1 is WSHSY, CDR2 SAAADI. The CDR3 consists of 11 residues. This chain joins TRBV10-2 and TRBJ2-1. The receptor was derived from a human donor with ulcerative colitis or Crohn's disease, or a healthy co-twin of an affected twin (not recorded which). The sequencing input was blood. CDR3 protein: CASSEIGEQFF.